This T cell receptor (beta chain) was captured by sequencing in a study of OX40 agonist ivuxolimab in advanced cancers. Study-wide background: At doses from 0.01 to 10 mg/kg, patients were given intravenous ivuxolimab every 2 weeks. Those enrolled were 82.7% male, with a mean age of about 66 years and ages from roughly 20 to 90. General study points: Doses of 0.1 to 3.0 mg/kg were accompanied by clonal expansion of CD4+ and CD8+ blood T cells by week 6.

As regards this clone: Its specificity is not known.

Generated by immunoSEQ multiplex PCR, the TCRdb table keeps only in-frame clones and is missing some. Of under 95,000 clones in the sample, roughly 86% were seen once. The CDR3 consists of 14 residues. Germline lookup yields CDR1 WSHSY and CDR2 SAAADI. After removal of 7 bases from V and 8 bases from J, the junction contained 6 bases not matched to a gene. The sampling schedule covered blood at baseline, cycle 4 day 1, and cycle 7 day 1. This chain connects TRBV10-2 to TRBJ2-2; 11 nucleotides align to TRBD2. The clonotype originates from an adult with an advanced solid tumor such as melanoma, head and neck, liver or kidney cancer. Sequencing was performed on CD4+ or CD8+ T cells sorted from blood, taken in a trial of the OX40 agonist ivuxolimab. The CDR3 loop reads CASTTSGTTGELFF. CDR3 DNA sequence: TGCGCCAGCACGACTAGCGGGACGACAGGGGAGCTGTTTTTT.